This T cell receptor (beta chain) was found in a study of T cell responses to AZD1222 COVID-19 vaccine (dated by TCRdb to the early 2020s). As for the study more broadly: A total of just over 230 trial participants underwent TCR sequencing, of whom nearly 210 had received two doses of AZD1222 and approximately 25 had received two doses of the MenACWY control vaccine. Enrollment into the trials was organized by age into subgroups of 18-55, 56-69 and 70-plus years, and those subgroups contained roughly 140, 27 and 60 TCR-sequenced participants, respectively. The full study reports these points: The vaccine-associated CD4 TCRs covered the entire spike protein, and the dominant responses fell in regions 160-218 and 743-854. The 56-69-year group was small, and its depth increase did not reach significance, likely because of low power. Because no samples from the day 14 peak response were available, repertoires could be characterized only after the peak T cell response. After two AZD1222 doses, spike-specific TCR breadth and depth were significantly higher than at day 0 and than in MenACWY recipients. Epitopes outside the regions mutated in the B.1.351 and B.1.1.7 variants were reportedly recognized by nearly half of the unique spike-specific TCRs. Participants were mostly white British, with more females than males. The authors suggested clonal diversity may have been underestimated. Only a handful of AZD1222 recipients were SARS-CoV-2 seropositive at baseline, limiting conclusions about previously exposed vaccinees.

The CDR3 regions of human TCRbeta chains were subjected to immunosequencing. Concerning the study's data processing: TCRs in the repertoires were compared against a reference library of SARS-CoV-2-specific TCRs that had been generated with the MIRA antigen-specificity platform. Breadth was defined as the fraction of unique TCRs that were SARS-CoV-2-associated, and depth was defined as the fraction of total T cells that were SARS-CoV-2-associated. Using the MIRA data, each spike-specific TCR was mapped to the spike region that the TCR reacts to and placed in a CD4 or CD8 class. Log10-transformed breadth and depth values were compared by one-way ANOVA with Sidak's multiple comparisons tests. TCRdb retrieved this table from immuneACCESS and kept in-frame rearrangements only. Not all clones are present; in checked studies, unresolved V genes account for under half, and no reason is known for the remainder. Clone size and the V and J calls come from that table; the DNA yielded D and trimming. Counted in this sample were roughly 200,000 clones; 90% to 95% of them appeared once. The ten largest account for around 0.93% of the sample.

The CDR3 runs 15 amino acids, cysteine and phenylalanine included. Just the 45-base CDR3 DNA is kept, in frame starting at base 1. Trimming removed 6 bases from V and 7 bases from J, leaving 21 bases between the germline ends. From a lookup of the germline V gene (reference sequence), CDR1 and CDR2 are LNHDA and SQIVND. According to the study, the label for this sample's time point signals: about 28 days (+/-7) after the second vaccine dose. Explained via the paper, the treatment or condition label denotes: meningococcal conjugate vaccine given as trial control. Vaccinee samples came from UK trials COV001 and COV002, including a single-blind randomized controlled phase 2/3 trial of AZD1222 (ChAdOx1 nCoV-19) in healthy adults. For TCRbeta chain sequencing, PBMC samples were collected from trial participants at day 0 and at day 28 after the second dose. Concerning this clone: Its antigen target is currently unknown. The record has no base qualities; no much larger clone is one base away.

This receptor was taken from an adult who received the MenACWY meningococcal vaccine as a control. The specimen was peripheral blood, collected 28 days after the second dose of the MenACWY control vaccine. In this chain, TRBV19 is recombined with TRBJ1-2; the D segment cannot be called with confidence. The CDR3 reads CASRTIPSAGGGYTF. Here is the DNA: TGTGCCAGTAGGACAATTCCTTCGGCGGGAGGTGGCTACACCTTC.